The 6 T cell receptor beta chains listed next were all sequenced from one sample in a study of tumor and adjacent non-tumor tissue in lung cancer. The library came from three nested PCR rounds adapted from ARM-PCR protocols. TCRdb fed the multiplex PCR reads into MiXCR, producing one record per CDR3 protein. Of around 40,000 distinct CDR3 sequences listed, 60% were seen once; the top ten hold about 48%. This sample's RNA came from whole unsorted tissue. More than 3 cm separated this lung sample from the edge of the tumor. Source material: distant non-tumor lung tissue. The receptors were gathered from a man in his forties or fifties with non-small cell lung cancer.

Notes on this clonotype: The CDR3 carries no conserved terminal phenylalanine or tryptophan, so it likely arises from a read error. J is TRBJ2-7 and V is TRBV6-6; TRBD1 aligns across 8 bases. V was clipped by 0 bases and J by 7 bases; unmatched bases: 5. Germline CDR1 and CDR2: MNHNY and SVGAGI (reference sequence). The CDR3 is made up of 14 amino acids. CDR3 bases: TGTGCCAGCAGTTACTCGCAGGGGGCTAGAGAGCAGTACCTC. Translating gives CASSYSQGAREQYL.

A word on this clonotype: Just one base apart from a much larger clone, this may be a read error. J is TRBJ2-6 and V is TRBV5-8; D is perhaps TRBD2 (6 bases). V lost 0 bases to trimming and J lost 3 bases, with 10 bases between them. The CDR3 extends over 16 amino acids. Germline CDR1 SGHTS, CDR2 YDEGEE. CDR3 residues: CASSLAGSIGANVLTF. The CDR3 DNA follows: TGTGCCAGCAGCTTGGCCGGGAGCATTGGGGCCAACGTCCTGACTTTC.

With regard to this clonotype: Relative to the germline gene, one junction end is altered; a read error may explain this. The CDR3 sequence is CVSSTTGHEQYF. In DNA, the CDR3 is TGTGTCAGCAGCACCACAGGGCACGAGCAGTACTTC. The chain uses TRBV11-1 and TRBJ2-7; TRBD1 is a possible D gene (6 bases). The CDR3 consists of 12 residues. Per germline, CDR1 SGHAT and CDR2 FQDESV (reference sequence).

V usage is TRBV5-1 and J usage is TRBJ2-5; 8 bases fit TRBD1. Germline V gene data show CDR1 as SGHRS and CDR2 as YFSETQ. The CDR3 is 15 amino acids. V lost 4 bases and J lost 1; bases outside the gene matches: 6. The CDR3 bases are TGCGCCAGCAGCCACTTTGGACAGGGCCAAGAGACCCAGTACTTC. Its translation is CASSHFGQGQETQYF.

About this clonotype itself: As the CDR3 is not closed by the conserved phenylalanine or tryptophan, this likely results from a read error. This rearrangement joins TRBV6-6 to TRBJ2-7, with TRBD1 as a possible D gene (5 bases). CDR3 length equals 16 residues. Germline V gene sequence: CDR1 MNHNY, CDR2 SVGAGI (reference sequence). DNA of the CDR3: TGTATCAGCAGTTACTCCGAACAGGAACAGTCCTACGAGCAGTACCTC. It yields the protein CISSYSEQEQSYEQYL.

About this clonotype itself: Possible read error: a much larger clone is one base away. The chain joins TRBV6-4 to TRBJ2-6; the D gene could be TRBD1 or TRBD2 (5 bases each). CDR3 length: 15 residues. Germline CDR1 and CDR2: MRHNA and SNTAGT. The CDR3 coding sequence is TGTGGCAGCAGTGACGGGGCGTCTGGGGCCAACGTCCTGACTTTC. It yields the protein CGSSDGASGANVLTF.